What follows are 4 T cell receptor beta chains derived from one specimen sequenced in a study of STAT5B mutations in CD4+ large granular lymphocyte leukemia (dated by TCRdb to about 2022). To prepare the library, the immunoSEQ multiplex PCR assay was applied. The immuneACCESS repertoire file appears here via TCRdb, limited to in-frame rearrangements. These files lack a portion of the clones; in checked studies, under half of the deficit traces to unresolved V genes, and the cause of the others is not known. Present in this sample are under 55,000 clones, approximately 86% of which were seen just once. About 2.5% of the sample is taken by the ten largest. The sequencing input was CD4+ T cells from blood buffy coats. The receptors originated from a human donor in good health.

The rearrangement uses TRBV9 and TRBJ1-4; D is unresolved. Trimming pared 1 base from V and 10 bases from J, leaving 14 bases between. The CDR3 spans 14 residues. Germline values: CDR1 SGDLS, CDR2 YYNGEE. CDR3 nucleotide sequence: TGTGCCAGCAGCGTATCCCCCCTGTCTGCAAAACTGTTTTTT. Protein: CASSVSPLSAKLFF.

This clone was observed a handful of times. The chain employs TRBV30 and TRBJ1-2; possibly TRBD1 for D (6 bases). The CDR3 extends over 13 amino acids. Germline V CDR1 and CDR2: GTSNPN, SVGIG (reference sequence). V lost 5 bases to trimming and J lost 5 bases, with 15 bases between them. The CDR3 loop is CAWQTGPRYGYTF. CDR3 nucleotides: TGTGCCTGGCAAACAGGGCCTCGGTATGGCTACACCTTC.

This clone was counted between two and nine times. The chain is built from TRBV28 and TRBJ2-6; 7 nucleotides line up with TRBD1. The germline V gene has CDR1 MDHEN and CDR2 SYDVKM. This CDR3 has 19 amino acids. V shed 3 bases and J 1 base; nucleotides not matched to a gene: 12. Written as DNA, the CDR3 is TGTGCCAGCAGTTTGAGCCGACAGGGTGGGTTTTCTGGGGCCAACGTCCTGACTTTC. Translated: CASSLSRQGGFSGANVLTF.

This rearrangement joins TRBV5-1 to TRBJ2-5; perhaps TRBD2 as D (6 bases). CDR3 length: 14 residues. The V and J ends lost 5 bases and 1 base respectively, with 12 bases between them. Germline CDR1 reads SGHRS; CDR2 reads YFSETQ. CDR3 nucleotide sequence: TGCGCCAGCAGTTCCGGGACTCCCCAAGAGACCCAGTACTTC. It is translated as CASSSGTPQETQYF.